This T cell receptor (beta chain) comes out of a study of blood T cell repertoires in COVID-19. The CDR3 consists of 17 residues. V lost 4 bases and J lost 5, with 24 bases in between. Germline CDR1 reads MDHEN; CDR2 reads SYDVKM. Only in-frame clones appear in the TCRdb table, and some are missing; sequencing was by immunoSEQ multiplex PCR. Of 85,000 to 130,000 clones in the sample, about 91% were seen once. The TCR originated in a human donor in a cohort sampled during active COVID-19. V gene TRBV28 combines with J gene TRBJ2-7; maybe TRBD2 (6 bases). The source material was peripheral blood. CDR3 in amino acids: CASSSNYITGDFHEQYF. The DNA of the CDR3 is TGTGCCAGCAGTTCAAACTACATAACGGGAGATTTCCACGAGCAGTACTTC.